The TCR beta chain described here comes from a study of CD8+ T cells in alopecia areata. Study-level findings and limits: Among the cells sequenced in scalp samples are also the resident alphabeta T cells of normal skin.

About this clone: The antigen is unknown.

Collection of lesional scalp punch biopsies and peripheral blood was performed in alopecia areata patients. It was from PBMCs that CD4+ and CD8+ T cells were sorted. RNA was isolated and reverse transcribed to cDNA, the sequencing template. This table comes from immunoSEQ multiplex PCR, and its TCRdb copy is limited to in-frame clones, with some not included. The sample lists some 120,000 clones, roughly three fifths seen once, with 4.5% in the top ten. The clonotype was recovered from a human donor with alopecia areata. Sequencing used CD4+ T cells sorted from blood, obtained at week 0.

The CDR3 reads CASSLTQNIQYF. CDR3 nucleotide sequence: TGCGCCAGCAGCTTGACCCAAAACATTCAGTACTTC. The chain joins TRBV5-1 to TRBJ2-4, with D unresolved. This CDR3 has 12 residues. Looked up from germline, CDR1 is SGHRS and CDR2 is YFSETQ. Trimming shortened V by 1 base and J by 5 bases, and 4 bases separated the two germline ends.